This TCR beta chain comes out of a study of blood T cell repertoires in COVID-19. Profiled with immunoSEQ multiplex PCR; TCRdb holds only in-frame clones, not every one. The table lists about 190,000 clones, less than 90% of them singletons, with about 6% in the top ten. J gave up 3 bases and V 2 bases, and 1 base lay outside the gene matches. Germline CDR1 and CDR2: MNHEY and SMNVEV (reference sequence). This CDR3 is built from 14 residues. The chain joins TRBV27 to TRBJ2-3, with 8 positions matching TRBD2. Material for sequencing was peripheral blood. The TCR was taken from a middle-aged woman with acute or convalescent COVID-19. The CDR3 loop reads CASSLGGRTDTQYF. The CDR3 DNA reads as TGTGCCAGCAGTTTAGGCGGGAGGACAGATACGCAGTATTTT.